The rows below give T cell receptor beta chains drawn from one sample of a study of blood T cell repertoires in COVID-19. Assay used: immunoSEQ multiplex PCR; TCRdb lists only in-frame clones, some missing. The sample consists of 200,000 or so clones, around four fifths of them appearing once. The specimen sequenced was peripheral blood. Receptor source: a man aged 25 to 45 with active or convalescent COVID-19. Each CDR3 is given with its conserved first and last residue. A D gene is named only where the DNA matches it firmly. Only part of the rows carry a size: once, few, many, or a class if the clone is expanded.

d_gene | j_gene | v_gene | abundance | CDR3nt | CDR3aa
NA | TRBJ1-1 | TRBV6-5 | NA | TGTGCCAGCAGTTACGACAGGTCGCAGACTGAAGCTTTCTTT | CASSYDRSQTEAFF
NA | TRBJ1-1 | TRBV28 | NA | TGTGCCAGCATCGACGGGGGTCCGGCAAACACTGAAGCTTTCTTT | CASIDGGPANTEAFF
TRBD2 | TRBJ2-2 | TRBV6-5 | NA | TGTGCCAGCAGTTTAAAGGGAGGGATCGCCGGGGAGCTGTTTTTT | CASSLKGGIAGELFF
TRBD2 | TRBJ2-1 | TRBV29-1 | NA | TGCAGCGTAGGAGCTAGCGGGAGAGGCTACAATGAGCAGTTCTTC | CSVGASGRGYNEQFF
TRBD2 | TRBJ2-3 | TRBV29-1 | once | TGCAGCGCCCTGACTAGCGGTGCAGATACGCAGTATTTT | CSALTSGADTQYF
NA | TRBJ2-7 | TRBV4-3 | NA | TGCGCCAGCAGCCCCCACCAGAACAGGGTCTACGAGCAGTACTTC | CASSPHQNRVYEQYF
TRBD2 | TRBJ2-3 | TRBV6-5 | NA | TGTGCCAGCAGTTACGGCGGGAGGGCAGCAGATACGCAGTATTTT | CASSYGGRAADTQYF
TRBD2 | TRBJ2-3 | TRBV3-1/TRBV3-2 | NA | TGTGCCAGCAGCCCCGGGGCGGGGGGGTTCACAGATACGCAGTATTTT | CASSPGAGGFTDTQYF
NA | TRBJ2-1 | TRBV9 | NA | TGTGCCAGCAGCGTAGAGGGAGATGAGCAGTTCTTC | CASSVEGDEQFF
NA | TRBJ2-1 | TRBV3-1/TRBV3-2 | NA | TGTGCCAGCAGCCAAGTTCCACAGGGAAAAAATGAGCAGTTCTTC | CASSQVPQGKNEQFF
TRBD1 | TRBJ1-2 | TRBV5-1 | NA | TGCGCCAGCAACACAGGGGCCGGCTATGGCTACACCTTC | CASNTGAGYGYTF
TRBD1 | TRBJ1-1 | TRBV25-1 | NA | TGTGCCAGCAGTGACCCAAACAGGGGGCGCGACACTGAAGCTTTCTTT | CASSDPNRGRDTEAFF
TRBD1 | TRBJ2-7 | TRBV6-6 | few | TGTGCCAGCAGTTTCGGGACAGTAGGGGTCGTGAAGAAGTACTTC | CASSFGTVGVVKKYF